This T cell receptor (beta chain) emerged from a study of cytomegalovirus exposure and HLA in healthy donors. Study-wide background: The Caucasian-associated ancestry cluster held roughly 84% of over 350 genotyped donors. Broader study findings: The HLA-A and HLA-B alleles of most subjects were reportedly predicted accurately from TCR beta sequences.

Both 60 Vbeta primers and 13 Jbeta primers went into the PCR. Profiling relied on immunoSEQ multiplex PCR, and the TCRdb table lists in-frame clones only, not all of them. Of 100,000 or so clones in the sample, about 80% were seen once. The CDR3 is made up of 16 amino acids. Trimming stripped 0 bases from V and 4 bases from J, with 15 bases between. Germline V gene sequence: CDR1 LNHDA, CDR2 SQIVND (reference sequence). Details on this clone: Antigen unknown.

The TCR comes from a man aged 40-50 years in good health and CMV-seronegative. The chain joins TRBV19 to TRBJ1-2; D perhaps matches TRBD1 (6 bases). Material: PBMCs. The CDR3 here is CASSIDITGTTYGYTF. The CDR3 DNA reads TGTGCCAGTAGTATAGATATTACAGGGACTACCTATGGCTACACCTTC.